These 30 T cell receptor beta chains were sequenced from one sample in a study of shared clonotypes between healthy human individuals. Sequencing used immunoSEQ multiplex PCR; TCRdb keeps in-frame clones, though not all of them. The table has about 92,000 clones, 60% to 70% seen once. The sequencing input was memory CD8+ T cells sorted from blood. The subset: CD45RO+ cells pooled with CCR7-negative TemRA cells. The receptors stem from a man aged 30 to 39 in good health.

The chain combines TRBV27 with TRBJ2-7; D possibly matches TRBD1 or TRBD2 (5 bases each). The V and J ends lost 6 bases and 2 bases respectively, with 14 bases between them. Germline CDR1 and CDR2: MNHEY and SMNVEV (reference sequence). The CDR3 contains 14 residues. The CDR3 nucleotides are TGTGCCAGCAGAGACACCGGGGCTACCTACGAGCAGTACTTC. It yields the protein CASRDTGATYEQYF.

The chain combines TRBV25-1 with TRBJ2-1; tentative D call: TRBD2 (6 bases). Trimming stripped 1 base from V and 4 bases from J, with 17 bases between. The germline V gene encodes CDR1 MGHDK and CDR2 SYGVNS. This CDR3 has 17 residues. This chain's CDR3 is CASSESGDSAPYNEQFF. CDR3 in DNA: TGTGCCAGCAGTGAATCGGGGGACTCAGCACCTTACAATGAGCAGTTCTTC.

This chain joins TRBV7-6 and TRBJ2-2; 14 nucleotides match TRBD2. V shed 2 bases, J shed 6 bases, and the junction held 11 bases outside the gene matches. Germline V lookup: CDR1 SGHVS, CDR2 FNYEAQ. The CDR3 covers 19 residues. CDR3 in amino acids: CASSLLSGTSGSKAGELFF. The CDR3 DNA is TGTGCCAGCAGCTTACTATCCGGGACTAGCGGGAGTAAGGCCGGGGAGCTGTTTTTT.

The chain combines TRBV5-4 with TRBJ2-3, with D uncertain. CDR3 length equals 16 residues. Trimming took 4 bases from V and 0 from J, leaving 15 bases between them. CDR1 SGHNT and CDR2 YYREEE come from the germline V gene (reference sequence). The CDR3 loop is CASSPTWATSTDTQYF. CDR3 coding DNA: TGTGCCAGCAGCCCAACCTGGGCCACTAGCACAGATACGCAGTATTTT.

The chain uses TRBV5-6 and TRBJ1-2; D gene unclear. Trimming removed 3 bases from V and 5 bases from J, with 14 bases in between. CDR1 and CDR2 from the germline V gene are SGHDT and YYEEEE. The CDR3 totals 14 residues. CDR3 in amino acids: CASSSQSGSYGYTF. The CDR3 coding sequence is TGTGCCAGCAGCTCCCAGAGTGGTTCTTATGGCTACACCTTC.

This clone was counted between two and nine times. The V gene is TRBV5-8, the J gene TRBJ2-5; TRBD2 aligns across 8 bases. Germline CDR1 SGHTS, CDR2 YDEGEE. Trimming cost V 0 bases and J 6 bases; bases outside gene matches: 13. The CDR3 runs 17 residues. CDR3 protein: CASSLEGRGGRYKTQYF. The CDR3 region has the DNA TGTGCCAGCAGCTTGGAGGGTCGCGGCGGGAGGTACAAGACCCAGTACTTC.

The CDR3 bases are TGTGCCAGCAGCTTAGGAGGTAGCGGGAGCTATGAGCAGTTCTTC. Its protein product is CASSLGGSGSYEQFF. The V gene is TRBV7-6, the J gene TRBJ2-1; the match to TRBD2 covers 9 bases. The V segment lost 1 base and the J segment 8 bases; nucleotides outside the gene matches: 6. The CDR3 sequence is 15 residues long. Germline loops: CDR1 SGHVS, CDR2 FNYEAQ.

This chain links TRBV19 with TRBJ2-7, with a weak D call TRBD1 (6 bases). Germline CDR1 is LNHDA and CDR2 is SQIVND (reference sequence). Trimming shortened V by 3 bases and J by 6 bases, and 12 bases separated the two germline ends. CDR3 length: 13 residues. The CDR3 loop is CASSINRGTEQYF. The CDR3 region has the DNA TGTGCCAGTAGTATCAATAGGGGGACCGAGCAGTACTTC.

V and J are TRBV9 and TRBJ2-2; D unclear. This CDR3 region has 16 residues. V was shortened by 0 bases and J by 7 bases, with 16 bases between the two germline ends. The germline V gene encodes CDR1 SGDLS and CDR2 YYNGEE. In DNA, the CDR3 is TGTGCCAGCAGCGTAGCCCCCACAGACCCAGGCGGGGAGCTGTTTTTT. Its protein is CASSVAPTDPGGELFF.

The gene calls are TRBV10-1 and TRBJ2-1, with D unresolved. CDR3 length equals 14 residues. Germline CDR1 and CDR2: WNHNN and SYGVQD (reference sequence). Trimming removed 4 bases at V and 6 bases at J, with 13 bases between. The CDR3 reads CASSGGGIGNEQFF. DNA of the CDR3: TGCGCCAGCAGTGGAGGTGGGATCGGCAATGAGCAGTTCTTC.

J is TRBJ2-1 and V is TRBV7-8, with 7 bases aligning to TRBD1. CDR1 is SGHVS, CDR2 FQNEAQ, per germline. V was clipped by 5 bases and J by 4 bases; unmatched bases: 5. This CDR3 is 14 amino acids long. The chain's CDR3 is CASSAPGQYNEQFF. The CDR3 nucleotides are TGTGCCAGCAGCGCACCGGGACAGTACAATGAGCAGTTCTTC.

This chain uses TRBV19 with TRBJ2-1; 10 bases match TRBD1. The CDR3 has 18 amino acids. V was pared by 3 bases and J by 1 base, with 9 bases of the junction left unmatched. CDR1 is LNHDA and CDR2 is SQIVND in the germline V gene (reference sequence). Written as DNA, the CDR3 is TGTGCCAGTAGTATTGGGACAGGGGTTCGTAATTCCTACAATGAGCAGTTCTTC. It yields the protein CASSIGTGVRNSYNEQFF.

The chain recombines TRBV4-1 with TRBJ1-5; D is undetermined. The length of the CDR3 is 16 residues. Trimming removed 0 bases at V and 2 bases at J, with 11 bases between. The V gene's germline CDR1 is MGHRA and CDR2 YSYEKL. This chain's CDR3 is CASSQDGRLRNQPQHF. Written as DNA, the CDR3 is TGCGCCAGCAGCCAAGATGGCAGGTTACGCAATCAGCCCCAGCATTTT.

In DNA, the CDR3 is TGTGCCAGCAGCCGTACCACACTAGCGGGAGTCACAGATACGCAGTATTTT. Translated, it gives CASSRTTLAGVTDTQYF. V gene TRBV5-7 combines with J gene TRBJ2-3; 11 bases are a match to TRBD2. TRBV5-7 counts as an open reading frame of uncertain function. V lost 4 bases and J lost 2; bases outside the gene matches: 9. The CDR3 covers 17 residues.

The rearrangement uses TRBV7-3 and TRBJ2-3; D is perhaps TRBD1 (6 bases). Per germline, CDR1 SGHTA and CDR2 FQGTGA. This CDR3 is built from 15 residues. V was trimmed by 4 bases and J by 6 bases, leaving 17 bases between them. CDR3 residues: CASSSKPQGSDTQYF. The CDR3 DNA is TGTGCCAGCAGCTCTAAACCACAGGGTTCCGATACGCAGTATTTT.

This clone was detected once. The chain employs TRBV28 and TRBJ1-5; 9 positions match TRBD1. V lost 5 bases to trimming and J lost 1 base; unmatched junction nucleotides: 6. Per the germline V gene, CDR1 is MDHEN and CDR2 is SYDVKM. The CDR3 sequence is 16 residues long. CDR3 residues: CASSGDRVTSNQPQHF. The CDR3 DNA follows: TGTGCCAGCAGTGGGGACAGGGTGACGAGCAATCAGCCCCAGCATTTT.

The chain recombines TRBV7-8 with TRBJ2-5; possibly TRBD1 or TRBD2 for D (6 bases each). Germline CDR1 is SGHVS and CDR2 is FQNEAQ. V was pared by 4 bases and J by 5 bases, with 17 bases between. This CDR3 has 15 amino acids. CDR3 DNA sequence: TGTGCCAGCAGCTGGGGGGCTGGTAGCTGGGAGACCCAGTACTTC. Translating gives CASSWGAGSWETQYF.

The V call is TRBV13, the J call TRBJ2-2; 9 positions agree with TRBD2. The V segment lost 4 bases and the J segment 4 bases; nucleotides outside the gene matches: 4. The CDR3 is 15 amino acids. Germline lookup yields CDR1 PRHDT and CDR2 FYEKMQ (reference sequence). The CDR3 loop reads CASSSAGGRTGELFF. The CDR3 nucleotides are TGTGCCAGCAGCTCAGCGGGAGGCCGCACCGGGGAGCTGTTTTTT. Filled out from reference TRBV13 and TRBJ2-2, the complete variable domain reads AAGVIQSPRHLIKEKRETATLKCYPIPRHDTVYWYQQGPGQDPQFLISFYEKMQSDKGSIPDRFSAQQFSDYHSELNMSSLELGDSALYFCASSSAGGRTGELFFGEGSRLTVL.

Concerning this clone itself: Relative to the germline gene, one junction end is altered; a read error may explain this. This chain joins TRBV28 and TRBJ2-7; 11 nucleotides agree with TRBD2. Looked up from germline, CDR1 is MDHEN and CDR2 is SYDVKM. CDR3 length: 16 residues. The CDR3 DNA reads TGTGCCAGCAGTTTAAGGCTAGCGGGAGGTCTTTACGGGCAGTACTTC. Its translation: CASSLRLAGGLYGQYF.

The chain joins TRBV6-1 to TRBJ1-2, with a possible D match to TRBD1 (5 bases). V dropped 8 bases and J dropped 4 bases, with 14 bases sitting between them. The CDR3 totals 13 residues. The V gene's germline CDR1 is MNHNS and CDR2 SASEGT. CDR3 amino acids: CASQPLGLYGYTF. The DNA of the CDR3 is TGTGCCAGCCAACCCTTGGGGCTCTATGGCTACACCTTC.

This clone was observed once. The chain carries TRBV7-2 and TRBJ2-7; D may be TRBD1 (5 bases). CDR3 size: 14 residues. The V and J ends lost 2 bases and 4 bases respectively, with 12 bases between them. CDR1 and CDR2 (germline): SGHTA, FQGNSA. CDR3 sequence reads: CASSLFAGMYEQYF. CDR3 nucleotide sequence: TGTGCCAGCAGCTTATTTGCAGGGATGTACGAGCAGTACTTC.

V gene TRBV14 combines with J gene TRBJ1-1; D remains ambiguous. Germline V gene data show CDR1 as SGHDN and CDR2 as FVKESK. CDR3 length: 13 amino acids. Trimming took 3 bases from V and 4 from J, leaving 9 bases between them. The CDR3 spells CASSHSVATEAFF. The CDR3 DNA is TGTGCCAGCAGCCACTCCGTCGCCACTGAAGCTTTCTTT.

The chain links TRBV7-2 to TRBJ2-7; D possibly uses TRBD1 or TRBD2 (5 bases each). The V gene's germline CDR1 is SGHTA and CDR2 FQGNSA. V lost 2 bases and J lost 3, with 14 bases in between. The CDR3 runs to 15 residues. DNA for the CDR3: TGTGCCAGCAGCTTACAGACGAGGGGATTCTACGAGCAGTACTTC. Translation: CASSLQTRGFYEQYF.

The rearrangement uses TRBV5-1 and TRBJ2-3, with 12 positions matching TRBD2. J lost 8 bases, V lost 2 bases, and 9 bases had no gene match. Germline V lookup: CDR1 SGHRS, CDR2 YFSETQ. CDR3 length: 16 amino acids. CDR3 residues: CASSLTTSGSSGTQYF. The CDR3 DNA reads as TGCGCCAGCAGCTTAACGACTAGCGGGAGTAGCGGTACGCAGTATTTT.

The chain is built from TRBV25-1 and TRBJ2-2; 12 bases are a match to TRBD2. V dropped 6 bases and J dropped 6; count of bases not matched to a gene: 11. This CDR3 is built from 17 residues. CDR1 MGHDK and CDR2 SYGVNS come from the germline V gene. In nucleotides, the CDR3 is TGTGCCAGCAGCGTGACTAGCGGGAGTCTGTTAGCCGGGGAGCTGTTTTTT. It codes for CASSVTSGSLLAGELFF.

The chain joins TRBV29-1 to TRBJ2-1; D remains ambiguous. V shed 2 bases and J shed 1 base, with 6 bases lying between them. The germline V gene encodes CDR1 SQVTM and CDR2 ANQGSEA. This CDR3 spans 13 amino acids. CDR3 DNA: TGCAGCGTTGAACTGTTATCCTACAATGAGCAGTTCTTC. It specifies CSVELLSYNEQFF.

On this clone itself: At the DNA level, this CDR3 is encoded by other sequences in the same sample as well. The rearrangement joins TRBV11-2 to TRBJ2-4; no clear D gene. Germline CDR1 is SGHAT and CDR2 is FQNNGV. The CDR3 contains 18 residues. Trimming removed 3 bases at V and 0 bases at J, with 18 bases between. The CDR3 nucleotides are TGTGCCAGCAGCTTGTTGGTCCGTAGTGGGATAGCCAAAAACATTCAGTACTTC. Protein: CASSLLVRSGIAKNIQYF.

CDR3 sequence reads: CASTSGTDGHQPQHF. The CDR3 DNA sequence: TGTGCCAGCACTTCCGGGACAGACGGTCATCAGCCCCAGCATTTT. The V call is TRBV28, the J call TRBJ1-5, with 7 bases lining up with TRBD1. Germline-derived CDR1 and CDR2 are MDHEN and SYDVKM. Losses at the gene ends were 7 bases for V and 5 bases for J; bases not matched to a gene: 11. The CDR3 is made up of 15 amino acids.

The rearrangement uses TRBV4-1 and TRBJ2-2; D call uncertain. The CDR3 totals 15 residues. Germline-derived CDR1 and CDR2 are MGHRA and YSYEKL. V was shortened by 5 bases and J by 0 bases, with 10 bases between the two germline ends. The CDR3 DNA follows: TGCGCCAGCAGCAACGGAGAATCGAACACCGGGGAGCTGTTTTTT. Protein: CASSNGESNTGELFF.

The V call is TRBV19, the J call TRBJ1-4; D may be TRBD1 (5 bases). Trimming pared 4 bases from V and 3 bases from J, leaving 12 bases between. The CDR3 sequence is 15 residues long. Per germline, CDR1 LNHDA and CDR2 SQIVND (reference sequence). The CDR3 DNA is TGTGCCAGTAGTACCGGGACGGGGCCTAATGAAAAACTGTTTTTT. It translates to CASSTGTGPNEKLFF.